These 14 T cell receptor beta chains were all obtained from the same sample, sequenced in a study of blood T cell repertoires in COVID-19. TCRdb's copy holds only in-frame clones and misses some; the assay was immunoSEQ multiplex PCR. The table has 110,000 to 150,000 clones, roughly three quarters seen once. Sequenced material: peripheral blood. The receptors derive from a woman aged 55-70 years with acute or convalescent COVID-19.

This chain connects TRBV23-1 to TRBJ1-2, with 11 bases matching TRBD1. TRBV23-1 is an open reading frame whose function is uncertain. The junction had 9 bases not matched to a gene; V was cut back by 0 bases and J by 3 bases. The CDR3 extends over 18 amino acids. The CDR3 DNA reads TGCGCCAGCAGTCAATCGGACAGGGGGCGTGCATGTGACTATGGCTACACCTTC. Translating it yields CASSQSDRGRACDYGYTF.

The rearrangement links TRBV30 to TRBJ2-1; TRBD2 is a possible D gene (6 bases). Trimming shortened V by 3 bases and J by 4 bases, and 19 bases separated the two germline ends. The germline gives CDR1 GTSNPN, CDR2 SVGIG (reference sequence). The CDR3 is 16 residues long. The DNA for the CDR3 is TGTGCCTGGAGGCTGAATAGCGGATCCTCTTACAATGAGCAGTTCTTC. Its translation is CAWRLNSGSSYNEQFF.

V usage is TRBV30 and J usage is TRBJ1-3, with D uncertain. The CDR3 is 17 residues long. Germline V gene sequence: CDR1 GTSNPN, CDR2 SVGIG (reference sequence). V lost 3 bases to trimming and J lost 0 bases, with 18 bases between them. The DNA for the CDR3 is TGTGCCTGGAGGACTCCCCGGGGAGTGAGCTCTGGAAACACCATATATTTT. Translating gives CAWRTPRGVSSGNTIYF.

The chain combines TRBV5-1 with TRBJ2-1; 7 bases fit TRBD1. V trimming: 4 bases; J trimming: 7 bases; junction bases outside the gene matches: 8. Germline V CDR1 and CDR2: SGHRS, YFSETQ. This CDR3 contains 14 residues. CDR3 loop: CASSLGTVRNEQFF. The CDR3, as DNA: TGCGCCAGCAGCCTCGGGACAGTTCGTAATGAGCAGTTCTTC. Full variable domain (remainder filled in from reference TRBV5-1 and TRBJ2-1): KAGVTQTPRYLIKTRGQQVTLSCSPISGHRSVSWYQQTPGQGLQFLFEYFSETQRNKGNFPGRFSGRQFSNSRSEMNVSTLELGDSALYLCASSLGTVRNEQFFGPGTRLTVL.

The rearrangement uses TRBV2 and TRBJ2-2, with D possibly matching TRBD2 (6 bases). The V end lost 3 bases, the J end lost 5 bases, and 13 bases lay between the germline ends. The CDR3 totals 15 residues. Germline V lookup: CDR1 SNHLY, CDR2 FYNNEI. CDR3 sequence (DNA): TGTGCCAGCAGTGAGGTTAGGGGAGGAACCGGGGAGCTGTTTTTT. Protein sequence: CASSEVRGGTGELFF.

The chain combines TRBV4-2 with TRBJ2-7, with 7 bases identical to TRBD1. V lost 0 bases to trimming and J lost 3 bases; unmatched junction nucleotides: 2. This CDR3 has 14 residues. Germline CDR1 LGHNA, CDR2 YNFKEQ. The DNA for the CDR3 is TGTGCCAGCAGCCAAGATTACAGGGGCTACGAGCAGTACTTC. Amino acids: CASSQDYRGYEQYF.

The chain has TRBV5-1 and TRBJ2-2; the D gene is possibly TRBD2 (6 bases). Germline CDR1 SGHRS, CDR2 YFSETQ. The CDR3 consists of 14 residues. The V end lost 2 bases, the J end lost 4 bases, and 9 bases lay between the germline ends. CDR3: CASSFQGGTGELFF. The CDR3 nucleotides are TGCGCCAGCAGCTTCCAGGGAGGCACCGGGGAGCTGTTTTTT.

Of note for this clone: An end of the junction differs from the germline gene, which may be a read error. The chain recombines TRBV11-2 with TRBJ2-1; D might be TRBD2 (5 bases). Germline V gene lookup returns CDR1 SGHAT and CDR2 FQNNGV. The CDR3 has 16 amino acids. CDR3 nucleotides: TGTGCCAGCAGCGTAGAGAGGGCTAGCCGAAGTGAGGAGCAGTTCTTC. As protein: CASSVERASRSEEQFF.

The chain employs TRBV30 and TRBJ2-7; TRBD1 might be the D (5 bases). This CDR3 contains 15 residues. V shed 0 bases and J shed 7 bases, with 19 bases lying between them. Germline values: CDR1 GTSNPN, CDR2 SVGIG (reference sequence). The CDR3 DNA reads TGTGCCTGGAGTGTACTTTCGGCCAAAGGGGATGAGCAGTACTTC. Translating it yields CAWSVLSAKGDEQYF.

The chain has TRBV2 and TRBJ2-7, with D possibly being TRBD1 (6 bases). CDR3 length: 14 amino acids. Germline V gives CDR1 SNHLY, CDR2 FYNNEI. V was clipped by 3 bases and J by 3 bases, with 12 bases between them. The CDR3 sequence is CASSDRARGYEQYF. The DNA for the CDR3 is TGTGCCAGCAGTGACAGGGCCAGGGGCTACGAGCAGTACTTC.

The CDR3 loop is CASSPPRRGRARTEAFF. The DNA of the CDR3 is TGTGCCAGCTCACCACCAAGGAGGGGGAGGGCGCGCACTGAAGCTTTCTTT. The rearrangement links TRBV18 to TRBJ1-1, with D possibly matching TRBD1 (6 bases). Germline CDR1 reads KGHSH; CDR2 reads LQKENI. Trimming took 0 bases from V and 4 from J, leaving 18 bases between them. CDR3 size: 17 residues. The whole variable domain, remainder taken from reference TRBV18 and TRBJ1-1, is NAGVMQNPRHLVRRRGQEARLRCSPMKGHSHVYWYRQLPEEGLKFMVYLQKENIIDESGMPKERFSAEFPKEGPSILRIQQVVRGDSAAYFCASSPPRRGRARTEAFFGQGTRLTVV.

This chain connects TRBV15 to TRBJ1-4; D is perhaps TRBD1 (6 bases). Trimming took 0 bases from V and 4 from J, leaving 6 bases between them. CDR1 is LNHNV, CDR2 YYDKDF, per germline (reference sequence). This CDR3 spans 14 amino acids. The CDR3: CATSRDRGNEKLFF. CDR3 nucleotide sequence: TGTGCCACCAGCAGAGACAGGGGTAATGAAAAACTGTTTTTT.

The V call is TRBV30, the J call TRBJ2-1; TRBD1 is a possible D gene (5 bases). Germline values: CDR1 GTSNPN, CDR2 SVGIG (reference sequence). The CDR3 covers 14 residues. V dropped 0 bases and J dropped 7 bases, with 13 bases sitting between them. CDR3 in amino acids: CAWSVGRVGNEQFF. The CDR3 coding sequence is TGTGCCTGGAGTGTCGGCAGGGTGGGGAATGAGCAGTTCTTC.

V gene TRBV27 combines with J gene TRBJ1-6; maybe TRBD1 (6 bases). The CDR3 extends over 17 amino acids. Germline CDR1 and CDR2: MNHEY and SMNVEV (reference sequence). V dropped 0 bases and J dropped 0 bases, with 9 bases sitting between them. CDR3 sequence (DNA): TGTGCCAGCAGTTTATCCCCGGACAGCTCCTATAATTCACCCCTCCACTTT. Its translation is CASSLSPDSSYNSPLHF.